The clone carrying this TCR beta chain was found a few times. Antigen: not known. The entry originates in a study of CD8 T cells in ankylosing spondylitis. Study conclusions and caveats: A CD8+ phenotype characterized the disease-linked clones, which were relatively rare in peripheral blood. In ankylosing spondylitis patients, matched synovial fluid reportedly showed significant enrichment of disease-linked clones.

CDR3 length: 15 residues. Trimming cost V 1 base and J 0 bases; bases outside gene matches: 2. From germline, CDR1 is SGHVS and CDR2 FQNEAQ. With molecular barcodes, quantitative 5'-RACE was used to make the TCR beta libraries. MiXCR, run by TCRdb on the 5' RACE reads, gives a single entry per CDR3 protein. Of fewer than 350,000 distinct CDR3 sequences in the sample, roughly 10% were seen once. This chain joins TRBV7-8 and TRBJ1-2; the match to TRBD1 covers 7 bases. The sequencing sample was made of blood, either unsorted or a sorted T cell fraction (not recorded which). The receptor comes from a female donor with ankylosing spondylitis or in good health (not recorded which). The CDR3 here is CASSLETGANYGYTF. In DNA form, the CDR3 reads TGTGCCAGCAGCTTAGAAACAGGGGCTAACTATGGCTACACCTTC.